This TCR beta chain was captured by sequencing in a study of post-analysis software for immune sequencing data. Study results and caveats: Five TRBV segments were significantly more frequent in patients than in controls. TRBV5-6, TRBV5-1 and TRBV20-1 were among these segments.

Concerning this clonotype: Its target is unknown.

Included in the TCR beta cDNA libraries were unique molecular identifiers. Each CDR3 protein gets one entry after TCRdb re-called the PCR reads with MiXCR. The sample records about 770,000 distinct CDR3 sequences, about 45% being singletons. V dropped 2 bases and J dropped 0; count of bases not matched to a gene: 3. Germline V lookup: CDR1 SQVTM, CDR2 ANQGSEA. CDR3 length equals 15 residues. Sequenced sample: blood. This receptor was obtained from a girl aged 5 to 17 with multiple sclerosis. This sequence joins TRBV29-1 and TRBJ2-2; 7 bases line up with TRBD2. The CDR3 loop reads CSVEKLAANTGELFF. CDR3 nucleotides: TGCAGCGTTGAAAAGCTAGCGGCGAACACCGGGGAGCTGTTTTTT.